The next 29 T cell receptor beta chains were all read from a single sample in a study of cytomegalovirus exposure and HLA in healthy donors. PCR involved 60 Vbeta and 13 Jbeta primers. Libraries were prepared by immunoSEQ multiplex PCR; TCRdb keeps only in-frame clonotypes and omits some of them. This sample has 120,000 or so clones, with roughly 80% found just once. The sample was PBMCs. All receptors derive from a woman aged 35 to 49 in good health and CMV-seronegative.

The V and J genes are TRBV7-6 and TRBJ2-5, with TRBD2 matching over 8 bases. The CDR3 is 15 amino acids. Losses at the gene ends were 6 bases for V and 3 bases for J; bases not matched to a gene: 9. Looked up from germline, CDR1 is SGHVS and CDR2 is FNYEAQ. Here the CDR3 reads CASSFTGLAEETQYF. Here the CDR3 DNA reads TGTGCCAGCAGTTTCACTGGACTAGCTGAAGAGACCCAGTACTTC. Full variable domain (outside the CDR3, taken from reference TRBV7-6 and TRBJ2-5): GAGVSQSPRYKVTKRGQDVALRCDPISGHVSLYWYRQALGQGPEFLTYFNYEAQQDKSGLPNDRFSAERPEGSISTLTIQRTEQRDSAMYRCASSFTGLAEETQYFGPGTRLLVL.

The chain recombines TRBV5-4 with TRBJ2-5; 7 bases fit TRBD2. The CDR3 contains 13 residues. V lost 5 bases, J lost 3 bases, and 4 bases stayed unmatched. The germline CDR1 and CDR2 sequences are SGHNT and YYREEE (reference sequence). CDR3 residues: CASRGGFKETQYF. The CDR3 DNA is TGTGCCAGCAGGGGGGGGTTTAAAGAGACCCAGTACTTC.

V is TRBV2 and J is TRBJ2-1; 11 bases agree with TRBD2. In germline, CDR1 is SNHLY, CDR2 FYNNEI. This CDR3 is built from 16 residues. With V trimmed by 5 bases and J by 8 bases, 11 bases remained unmatched. CDR3 residues: CASSLPTSGSSHEQFF. The DNA for the CDR3 is TGTGCCAGCAGTTTACCAACTAGCGGGAGTAGCCATGAGCAGTTCTTC.

This clone was recorded once. The gene calls are TRBV25-1 and TRBJ2-5; possible D gene TRBD2, 6 bases. The CDR3 is made up of 14 amino acids. V lost 4 bases, J lost 5 bases, and 14 bases lay in between. Germline V gene sequence: CDR1 MGHDK, CDR2 SYGVNS. The CDR3 nucleotides read TGTGCCAGCAGTGGCTTTGGGGGGTTGGAGACCCAGTACTTC. This gives the protein CASSGFGGLETQYF.

The chain recombines TRBV28 with TRBJ2-4; D call uncertain. Trimming removed 4 bases from V and 5 bases from J, with 6 bases in between. Germline loops: CDR1 MDHEN, CDR2 SYDVKM. CDR3 size: 12 residues. CDR3 sequence reads: CASSSFQNIQYF. Written as DNA, the CDR3 is TGTGCCAGCAGTTCGTTCCAAAACATTCAGTACTTC.

The chain couples TRBV25-1 to TRBJ2-2; 8 nucleotides match TRBD2. Germline V gives CDR1 MGHDK, CDR2 SYGVNS. Germline trimming cut 2 bases from V and 4 bases from J; bases unmatched to any gene: 0. The CDR3 runs to 14 residues. The CDR3 loop reads CASSEAGGTGELFF. The CDR3 region has the DNA TGTGCCAGCAGTGAAGCGGGAGGCACCGGGGAGCTGTTTTTT.

This chain joins TRBV19 and TRBJ1-3; no definite D call. Trimming removed 1 base at V and 0 bases at J, with 13 bases between. CDR1 is LNHDA, CDR2 SQIVND, per germline (reference sequence). This CDR3 contains 17 residues. In DNA, the CDR3 is TGTGCCAGTAGTATAGGGGCAGCCTTCAGCTCTGGAAACACCATATATTTT. This gives the protein CASSIGAAFSSGNTIYF.

This clone was observed a few times. V gene TRBV10-2 combines with J gene TRBJ1-1; 7 bases line up with TRBD1. The germline gives CDR1 WSHSY, CDR2 SAAADI. J lost 5 bases, V lost 8 bases, and 11 bases had no gene match. CDR3 length: 14 residues. CDR3 amino acids: CASSRGGSRTEAFF. The CDR3 DNA follows: TGCGCCAGCTCCCGAGGGGGCTCAAGGACTGAAGCTTTCTTT.

The table lists this clone with a few counts. The V call is TRBV5-1, the J call TRBJ1-1, with D perhaps matching TRBD1 (6 bases). Trimming shortened V by 4 bases and J by 0 bases, and 10 bases separated the two germline ends. There are 14 residues in the CDR3. CDR1 SGHRS and CDR2 YFSETQ come from the germline V gene. This CDR3 is CASSQGHLNTEAFF. In DNA form, the CDR3 reads TGCGCCAGCAGCCAGGGACACTTGAACACTGAAGCTTTCTTT.

The CDR3 region is CASSLQGAGYTF. In DNA, the CDR3 is TGTGCCAGCAGTTTGCAGGGGGCCGGCTACACCTTC. The chain carries TRBV28 and TRBJ1-2; 8 nucleotides agree with TRBD1. Germline V gene data show CDR1 as MDHEN and CDR2 as SYDVKM. With 3 bases clipped from V and 8 bases from J, the junction kept 2 bases outside the gene matches. The CDR3 covers 12 residues.

The rearrangement links TRBV5-1 to TRBJ1-3; 8 positions match TRBD1. Germline lookup yields CDR1 SGHRS and CDR2 YFSETQ. The CDR3 length is 16 residues. V was clipped by 5 bases and J by 0 bases; unmatched bases: 7. CDR3 sequence (DNA): TGCGCCAGCAGGCCGACAGGGGCCCACTCTGGAAACACCATATATTTT. Translated: CASRPTGAHSGNTIYF.

The chain carries TRBV11-3 and TRBJ2-1; TRBD2 might be the D (7 bases). This CDR3 has 16 residues. Germline lookup yields CDR1 SGHNT and CDR2 YENEEA. Trimming left V 1 base short and J 4 bases short, with 14 bases between. In DNA, the CDR3 is TGTGCCAGCAGCTTAGTAGGGGGGGGGCATTACAATGAGCAGTTCTTC. This gives the protein CASSLVGGGHYNEQFF. The full variable domain, rest sourced from reference TRBV11-3 and TRBJ2-1, is EAGVVQSPRYKIIEKKQPVAFWCNPISGHNTLYWYLQNLGQGPELLIRYENEEAVDDSQLPKDRFSAERLKGVDSTLKIQPAELGDSAVYLCASSLVGGGHYNEQFFGPGTRLTVL.

The V and J genes are TRBV5-1 and TRBJ2-1, with 7 bases fitting TRBD2. Germline CDR1 SGHRS, CDR2 YFSETQ. This CDR3 contains 16 residues. With V trimmed by 4 bases and J by 8 bases, 15 bases remained unmatched. The chain's CDR3 is CASSPRTSLPPDEQFF. Written as DNA, the CDR3 is TGCGCCAGCAGCCCCCGGACTAGTTTGCCGCCGGATGAGCAGTTCTTC.

The chain employs TRBV28 and TRBJ2-3; 8 nucleotides agree with TRBD2. Looked up from germline, CDR1 is MDHEN and CDR2 is SYDVKM. Unmatched junction bases numbered 18, after V lost 4 bases and J lost 9 bases. This CDR3 spans 17 amino acids. The CDR3 sequence is CASSSYQRESSPLTQYF. DNA for the CDR3: TGTGCCAGCAGTTCCTACCAGCGGGAGTCCTCCCCGCTGACGCAGTATTTT.

The chain recombines TRBV10-3 with TRBJ2-7; D may be TRBD1 (6 bases). V lost 6 bases to trimming and J lost 7 bases, with 22 bases between them. This CDR3 is built from 15 residues. CDR1 and CDR2 (germline): ENHRY, SYGVKD. The CDR3 here is CAIRPGLEQGYEQYF. CDR3 bases: TGTGCCATCAGGCCCGGCCTGGAACAGGGTTATGAGCAGTACTTC.

In its sample, this clone was seen once. V is TRBV28 and J is TRBJ1-5; 8 nucleotides align to TRBD1. V lost 7 bases and J lost 5; bases outside the gene matches: 19. The CDR3 sequence is 18 residues long. CDR1 and CDR2 (germline): MDHEN, SYDVKM. CDR3 sequence reads: CASTSTGDTLHGDQPQHF. The CDR3 DNA sequence: TGTGCCAGCACCTCGACAGGGGACACCCTACACGGTGATCAGCCCCAGCATTTT.

The chain uses TRBV19 and TRBJ2-1; TRBD1 matches 11 bases. Germline CDR1 LNHDA, CDR2 SQIVND (reference sequence). With 5 bases clipped from V and 6 bases from J, the junction kept 9 bases outside the gene matches. CDR3 length: 16 amino acids. The CDR3 DNA is TGTGCCAGTAGTCCGAGGGGACAGGGGGGACGCAATGAGCAGTTCTTC. Protein: CASSPRGQGGRNEQFF.

This CDR3 reads CATSLSGIYTGELFF. The CDR3 DNA is TGTGCCACCAGTCTTAGCGGGATTTACACCGGGGAGCTGTTTTTT. The V call is TRBV19, the J call TRBJ2-2, with 8 positions matching TRBD2. This CDR3 region has 15 residues. The germline CDR1 and CDR2 sequences are LNHDA and SQIVND (reference sequence). Trimming cost V 10 bases and J 3 bases; bases outside gene matches: 10.

There are a few counts of this clone. The CDR3, as DNA: TGTGCCAGCAGCTTAGACGGGGGACGCGGCTACACCTTC. It encodes CASSLDGGRGYTF. V and J are TRBV11-3 and TRBJ1-2; D possibly corresponds to TRBD1 (5 bases). V was cut by 0 bases and J by 8 bases, with 10 bases left in between. This CDR3 region has 13 residues. The V gene's germline CDR1 is SGHNT and CDR2 YENEEA. Supplemented by reference TRBV11-3 and TRBJ1-2, the full variable domain reads EAGVVQSPRYKIIEKKQPVAFWCNPISGHNTLYWYLQNLGQGPELLIRYENEEAVDDSQLPKDRFSAERLKGVDSTLKIQPAELGDSAVYLCASSLDGGRGYTFGSGTRLTVV.

As concerns this clone: The sample contains more than one DNA sequence encoding this CDR3. The J gene is TRBJ2-7, the V gene TRBV4-1, with D maybe TRBD1 (6 bases). Germline assignment: CDR1 MGHRA and CDR2 YSYEKL. V shed 1 base and J shed 3 bases, with 10 bases lying between them. This CDR3 is built from 14 residues. The CDR3 spells CASSQAEQGYEQYF. The CDR3 bases are TGCGCCAGCAGCCAAGCCGAACAGGGCTACGAGCAGTACTTC.

This clone turned up a few times. This chain joins TRBV5-1 and TRBJ2-7; 7 bases map to TRBD2. Germline CDR1 SGHRS, CDR2 YFSETQ. Germline trimming cut 1 base from V and 5 bases from J; bases unmatched to any gene: 9. The CDR3 has 15 residues. This CDR3 is CASSLLLRESDEQYF. The CDR3, as DNA: TGCGCCAGCAGCTTGTTGCTGCGGGAGAGTGACGAGCAGTACTTC.

The gene calls are TRBV5-1 and TRBJ2-3, with D possibly TRBD2 on 5 matching bases. This CDR3 has 14 amino acids. Trimming cost V 1 base and J 2 bases, with 8 bases left between them. The germline CDR1 and CDR2 sequences are SGHRS and YFSETQ. The DNA of the CDR3 is TGCGCCAGCAGCTTGATGAGGGTCACAGATACGCAGTATTTT. Its protein product is CASSLMRVTDTQYF.

The chain employs TRBV7-9 and TRBJ2-7; 13 bases are shared with TRBD2. The junction had 10 bases not matched to a gene; V was cut back by 6 bases and J by 5 bases. Germline CDR1 SEHNR, CDR2 FQNEAQ (reference sequence). This CDR3 is built from 16 residues. CDR3 protein: CASSPMTSGRFDEQYF. Here the CDR3 DNA reads TGTGCCAGCAGTCCGATGACTAGCGGGAGGTTCGACGAGCAGTACTTC.

The CDR3 bases are TGCGCCAGCAGTGACGGGACTAGCTGGGAGACCCAGTACTTC. It encodes CASSDGTSWETQYF. V and J are TRBV10-1 and TRBJ2-5; TRBD2 aligns across 9 bases. With 3 bases clipped from V and 5 bases from J, the junction kept 4 bases outside the gene matches. The CDR3 runs to 14 residues. Germline assignment: CDR1 WNHNN and CDR2 SYGVQD (reference sequence).

In its sample, this clone is medium-sized. The chain recombines TRBV4-3 with TRBJ2-5; TRBD1 is a possible D gene (6 bases). Trimming took 0 bases from V and 3 from J, leaving 14 bases between them. This CDR3 comprises 16 residues. CDR1 and CDR2 from the germline V gene are LGHNA and YSLEER. CDR3 in amino acids: CASSQDTQGHKETQYF. In nucleotides, the CDR3 is TGCGCCAGCAGCCAAGATACCCAGGGGCATAAAGAGACCCAGTACTTC.

This clone has just one count. The chain is built from TRBV2 and TRBJ2-5; 11 bases are a match to TRBD2. The CDR3 has 17 residues. The germline CDR1 and CDR2 sequences are SNHLY and FYNNEI. After removal of 1 base from V and 5 bases from J, the junction contained 9 bases not matched to a gene. The CDR3 region has the DNA TGTGCCAGCAGTGAAGAATATACTAGCGGGAGAAGGGAGACCCAGTACTTC. Its translation is CASSEEYTSGRRETQYF.

The chain is built from TRBV7-9 and TRBJ2-3, with 10 bases matching TRBD2. In germline, CDR1 is SEHNR, CDR2 FQNEAQ (reference sequence). The CDR3 sequence is 15 residues long. The trim removed 5 bases at V and 7 bases at J, leaving 9 bases unmatched. The CDR3 is CASSSSSGSTYTQYF. CDR3 nucleotide sequence: TGTGCCAGCAGCAGCTCTAGCGGGAGCACGTATACGCAGTATTTT. Looking up the rest from reference TRBV7-9 and TRBJ2-3 gives the full variable domain: DTGVSQNPRHKITKRGQNVTFRCDPISEHNRLYWYRQTLGQGPEFLTYFQNEAQLEKSRLLSDRFSAERPKGSFSTLEIQRTEQGDSAMYLCASSSSSGSTYTQYFGPGTRLTVL.

CDR3 sequence (DNA): TGTGCCAGCAGCTGGACTAGCGGGTCGGGCACCGGGGAGCTGTTTTTT. Encoded protein: CASSWTSGSGTGELFF. This chain joins TRBV7-9 and TRBJ2-2, with 11 positions matching TRBD2. Per the germline V gene, CDR1 is SEHNR and CDR2 is FQNEAQ (reference sequence). The CDR3 runs 16 residues. Trimming took 4 bases from V and 4 from J; bases not matched to a gene: 5.

In this sample, this clone turned up once. This chain uses TRBV27 with TRBJ2-1; 12 nucleotides line up with TRBD2. J lost 7 bases, V lost 5 bases, and 9 bases had no gene match. The germline V gene encodes CDR1 MNHEY and CDR2 SMNVEV (reference sequence). The CDR3 spans 16 residues. CDR3 bases: TGTGCCAGCAGTCCCGGACTAGCGGGAAGGAAGAATGAGCAGTTCTTC. Its translation is CASSPGLAGRKNEQFF.